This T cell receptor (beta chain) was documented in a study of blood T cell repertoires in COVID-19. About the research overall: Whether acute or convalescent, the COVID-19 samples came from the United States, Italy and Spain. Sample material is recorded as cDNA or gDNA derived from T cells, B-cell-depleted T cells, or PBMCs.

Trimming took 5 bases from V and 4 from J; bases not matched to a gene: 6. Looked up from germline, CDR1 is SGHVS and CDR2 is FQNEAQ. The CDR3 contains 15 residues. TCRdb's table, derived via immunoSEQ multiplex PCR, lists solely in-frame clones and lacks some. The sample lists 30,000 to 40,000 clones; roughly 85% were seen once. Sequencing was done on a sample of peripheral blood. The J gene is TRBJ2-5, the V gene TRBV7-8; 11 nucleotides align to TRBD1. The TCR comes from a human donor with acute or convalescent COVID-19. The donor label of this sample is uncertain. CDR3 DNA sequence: TGTGCCAGCAGCCACGAGGGACAGGGGGGAGAGACCCAGTACTTC. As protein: CASSHEGQGGETQYF.